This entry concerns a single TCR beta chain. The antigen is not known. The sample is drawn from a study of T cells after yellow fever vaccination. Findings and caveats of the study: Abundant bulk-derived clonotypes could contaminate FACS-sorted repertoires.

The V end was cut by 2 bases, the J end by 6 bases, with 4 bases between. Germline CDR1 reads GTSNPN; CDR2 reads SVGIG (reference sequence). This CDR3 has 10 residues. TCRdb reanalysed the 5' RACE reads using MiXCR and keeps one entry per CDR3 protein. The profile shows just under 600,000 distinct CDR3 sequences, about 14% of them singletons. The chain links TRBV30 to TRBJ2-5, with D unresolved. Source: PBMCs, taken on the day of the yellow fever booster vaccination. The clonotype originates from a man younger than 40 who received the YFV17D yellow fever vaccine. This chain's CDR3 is CAWSIKTQYF. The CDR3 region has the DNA TGTGCCTGGAGTATCAAGACCCAGTACTTC.